This TCR beta chain is from a study of regulatory T cells in long-lasting Graves disease. About the study: Antithyroid drugs had been given to newly diagnosed Graves' patients for under 3 months.

Regarding time point: newly diagnosed GD, antithyroid drugs for less than 3 months. From RNA extracted from PBMCs, the TCR library was made. The table lists this clonotype with many counts. The antigen remains unidentified. TCR beta libraries were built with iRepertoire HTBI primers and Arm-PCR of CDR3 regions. MiXCR, run by TCRdb on the multiplex PCR reads, gives a single entry per CDR3 protein. The data show roughly 520,000 distinct CDR3 sequences, with 12% seen just once and around 9.3% held by the top ten. Study findings and constraints: Sampling was limited to peripheral blood rather than thyroid tissue.

This CDR3 has 13 residues. Germline assignment: CDR1 MDHEN and CDR2 SYDVKM. The V end lost 5 bases, the J end lost 6 bases, and 13 bases lay between the germline ends. These data were also filed under a second study, of T cells in Graves' hyperthyroidism and ophthalmopathy. That study reports: Blood held most thyroid clonotypes expanded above 0.001 frequency.

Here the sequenced sample was peripheral blood mononuclear cells (PBMCs), taken at new diagnosis, from a patient treated with antithyroid drugs. V and J are TRBV28 and TRBJ1-1; D call uncertain. The TCR originated in a woman aged 25 to 39 with Graves disease. The CDR3 bases are TGTGCCAGCAGTCCGTTTCTGGGCTCTGAAGCTTTCTTT. Protein product: CASSPFLGSEAFF.